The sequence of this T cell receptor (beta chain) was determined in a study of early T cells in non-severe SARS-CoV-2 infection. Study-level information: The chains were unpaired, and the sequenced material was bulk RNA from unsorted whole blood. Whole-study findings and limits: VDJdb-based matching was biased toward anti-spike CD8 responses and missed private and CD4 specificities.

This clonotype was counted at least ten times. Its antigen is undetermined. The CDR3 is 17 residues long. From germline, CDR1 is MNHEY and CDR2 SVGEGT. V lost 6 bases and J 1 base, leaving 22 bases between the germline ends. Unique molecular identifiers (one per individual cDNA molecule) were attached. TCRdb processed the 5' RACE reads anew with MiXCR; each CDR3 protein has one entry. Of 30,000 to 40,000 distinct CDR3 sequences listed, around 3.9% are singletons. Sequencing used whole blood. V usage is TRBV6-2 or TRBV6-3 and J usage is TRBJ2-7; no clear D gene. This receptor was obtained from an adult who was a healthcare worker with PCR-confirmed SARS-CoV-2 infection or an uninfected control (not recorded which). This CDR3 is CASSFPLDVSFSYEQYF. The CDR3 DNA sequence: TGTGCCAGCAGCTTTCCCCTTGACGTAAGTTTTTCCTACGAGCAGTACTTC.